This T cell receptor beta chain was sequenced in a study of radiotherapy plus CTLA-4 blockade in lung cancer (dated by TCRdb to the late 2010s). A note on the overall study: Objective responses occurred in approximately 19% of enrolled patients, and about 30% achieved disease control.

Worth noting for this clone: Which antigen it targets is not known. Base-call qualities are not available, and no considerably larger clone is one nucleotide away.

Preparation of the library involved the immunoSEQ multiplex PCR assay. Entries here come from immuneACCESS through TCRdb and include only in-frame sequences with V and J called. Some clones fail to appear in such tables; in the studies checked, an unresolved V gene covers under half of the shortfall, and the cause of the remainder is unknown. For this sample the table gives tens of thousands of clones, of which approximately 80% were detected only once. The top ten clones comprise around 7.5% of the sample. Summary of the overall study and its limitations: The strongest predictors of response were reported to be early dynamic shifts in blood T cell clones along with a rise in serum interferon-beta following radiation. After treatment with radiotherapy and ipilimumab, TCR clones that originated in tumors expanded in peripheral blood.

CDR1 SGHDT and CDR2 YYEEEE were looked up in the germline V gene. The V end loses 2 bases and the J end loses 4 bases, and a stretch of 12 bases separates them. Including cysteine and phenylalanine, the CDR3 has 14 amino acids. This entry keeps only the CDR3 DNA: 42 bases, framed from base 1. The study tested focal radiation therapy combined with CTLA-4 blockade (ipilimumab) in patients with chemo-refractory metastatic non-small-cell lung cancer. The chain was built from TRBV5-6 and TRBJ1-2; TRBD1 is a possible D gene, resting on 6 matching bases. This receptor was taken from a human donor with non-small cell lung cancer who had stable disease on radiotherapy plus ipilimumab. The input for sequencing was peripheral blood, taken from a patient treated with radiotherapy plus ipilimumab. CDR3 reads: CASSFPQGLYGYTF. The sequence in DNA is TGTGCCAGCAGCTTTCCACAGGGCCTCTATGGCTACACCTTC.